This record covers a single T cell receptor beta chain. Its cognate antigen is unknown. The donors, all of them Caucasian adults, lived in Nashville, Tennessee. The source of the sample is a study of shared clonotypes between healthy human individuals. General study results and limits: Rarefaction curves obtained for sorted subsets showed sequencing incomplete despite large depth.

CDR3 size: 13 residues. Germline values: CDR1 WNHNN, CDR2 SYGVQD (reference sequence). V lost 0 bases and J 7 bases, leaving 9 bases between the germline ends. Per the authors' pipeline: Because ImmunoSEQ provided only junction sequences with no quality scores, the filtering differed. The method was immunoSEQ multiplex PCR; TCRdb's version includes in-frame clones alone and lacks a portion of them. The V and J calls and the clone size are those of that table, but D and trimming were determined from the DNA. The sample shows about 1.5 million clones, 95% to 99% of them seen only once. The chain has TRBV10-1 and TRBJ1-2; possible D gene TRBD1, 5 bases. The receptor was isolated from a man aged 25-45 years in good health. Sequencing was done on a sample of naive CD4+ T cells sorted from blood. Regarding subset: CD45RA+ positively selected. The CDR3: CASSESGGFGYTF. CDR3 coding DNA: TGCGCCAGCAGTGAGTCCGGGGGATTTGGCTACACCTTC.